One TCR beta chain is described in this entry. Antigen unknown. A junction boundary mismatches the germline segment, possibly from a read error. The data were taken from a study of blood T cells in healthy people across ages. Study-level results: Diversity figures based on one million T cells were deemed too low. Unknown CMV status may confound age-related changes in expanded clones.

The CDR3 spans 16 residues. Per the germline V gene, CDR1 is LGHNA and CDR2 is YNFKEQ. Sample-barcoded 5' priming and a J-beta primer mix drove a second PCR of roughly 6 to 12 cycles. TCRdb itself ran the 5' RACE reads through MiXCR, one entry per CDR3 protein. This table holds hundreds of thousands of distinct CDR3 sequences, 49% found once. The sequenced material came from blood. This TCR was sampled from a woman in her fifties or sixties in good health. The J gene is TRBJ2-5, the V gene TRBV4-2; TRBD2 is a possible D gene (5 bases). The CDR3 sequence: CASSQDMSGYPETQYF. Here the CDR3 DNA reads TGTGCCAGTAGCCAGGATATGTCGGGATACCCCGAGACCCAGTACTTC.